This paragraph covers one T cell receptor beta chain sequence. Its antigen remains unknown. Germline V lookup: CDR1 SGHTA, CDR2 FQGNSA. This CDR3 region has 17 residues. V gave up 5 bases and J gave up 3 bases, with 19 bases separating them. The source of the sample is a study of cytomegalovirus exposure and HLA in healthy donors. The PCR employed 60 Vbeta primers together with 13 Jbeta primers. In the original workflow: The authors later counted about 80 million unique TCR beta chains, roughly 11 million of them shared. Only in-frame clones appear in the TCRdb table, and some are missing; sequencing was by immunoSEQ multiplex PCR. The DNA was the basis for D and trimming; V, J and clone size are from that table. The table records 170,000 or so clones, around 80% of them present only once. Study conclusions and caveats: A missense variant in DCLRE1C was later tied to TCR beta V- and J-gene trimming. Available immune exposure information covered CMV serostatus only. In a later analysis, an Asian-associated ancestry cluster reportedly showed fewer N-insertions than the approximately 610-donor mean.

The sequencing input was PBMCs. The source is a woman aged 45-60 years in good health and CMV-seropositive. This rearrangement joins TRBV7-2 to TRBJ1-4, with no clear D. The DNA for the CDR3 is TGTGCCAGCAGCCGGCTTCCGGGTCTGCAATCTAATGAAAAACTGTTTTTT. Translated, it gives CASSRLPGLQSNEKLFF.